The 6 T cell receptor beta chains reported below all come from one sample, sequenced in a study of glioma-infiltrating T cells. Using RNA template, CDR3s of TCR alpha and beta were amplified with iRepertoire arm-PCR. TCRdb passed the multiplex PCR reads through MiXCR, listing each CDR3 protein once. The profile shows under 150,000 distinct CDR3 sequences, about two fifths of them singletons. The material sequenced was glioma tissue, nonneoplastic brain tissue, or PBMCs (not recorded which). These receptors all come from a human donor with low-grade glioma or glioblastoma, undergoing nonglioma brain surgery, or in good health (not recorded which).

The J gene is TRBJ1-1, the V gene TRBV3-1; D gene unclear. CDR1 is LGHDT and CDR2 is YNNKEL in the germline V gene (reference sequence). The CDR3 spans 11 residues. The germline V and J ends were trimmed by 3 bases and 7 bases, with 6 bases remaining between them. CDR3 sequence reads: CASSHRDEAFF. The DNA for the CDR3 is TGTGCCAGCAGCCACCGGGATGAAGCTTTCTTT.

The chain couples TRBV16 to TRBJ1-3, with no clear D. Germline V gives CDR1 KGHSY, CDR2 FQNENV. The CDR3 has 13 residues. V lost 0 bases to trimming and J lost 4 bases, with 4 bases between them. The CDR3 sequence: CASSQSGGNTIYF. Written as DNA, the CDR3 is TGTGCCAGCAGCCAATCAGGCGGAAACACCATATATTTT. Full variable domain (outside the CDR3, taken from reference TRBV16 and TRBJ1-3): GEEVAQTPKHLVRGEGQKAKLYCAPIKGHSYVFWYQQVLKNEFKFLISFQNENVFDETGMPKERFSAKCLPNSPCSLEIQATKLEDSAVYFCASSQSGGNTIYFGEGSWLTVV.

The chain couples TRBV6-9 to TRBJ2-5; D not certain. Trimming shortened V by 3 bases and J by 5 bases, and 7 bases separated the two germline ends. The germline gives CDR1 MNHGY, CDR2 SVAAGI. CDR3 length: 12 amino acids. The CDR3 spells CASSYVHETQYF. DNA for the CDR3: TGTGCCAGCAGTTACGTTCATGAGACCCAGTACTTC.

DNA for the CDR3: TGCGCCAGCAGCCAAGAAGCGAAGACAGGGACCTACGAGCAGTACTTC. The encoded protein is CASSQEAKTGTYEQYF. The chain joins TRBV4-1 to TRBJ2-7; 7 bases map to TRBD1. The ends lost 0 bases at V and 2 bases at J; junction bases unmatched: 7. Germline assignment: CDR1 MGHRA and CDR2 YSYEKL. The CDR3 runs to 16 residues.

The chain has TRBV15 and TRBJ2-3; D is unresolved. The CDR3 consists of 14 residues. Germline V lookup: CDR1 LNHNV, CDR2 YYDKDF (reference sequence). The V and J ends lost 3 bases and 2 bases respectively, with 9 bases between them. The CDR3 nucleotides are TGTGCCACCAGCAGGGTCAGAGCCACAGATACGCAGTATTTT. Residues: CATSRVRATDTQYF.

This clonotype was seen a few times. The chain combines TRBV12-3 or TRBV12-4 with TRBJ1-1; D remains ambiguous. The V gene lost 0 bases and the J gene lost 3 bases, with 8 bases spanning the gap. CDR3 length equals 14 residues. DNA for the CDR3: TGTGCCAGCAGTTTAGCTGGAGGAGACACTGAAGCTTTCTTT. This sequence encodes CASSLAGGDTEAFF.